This record looks at one T cell receptor (beta chain) sequence and its context. With 1 base removed from V and 4 bases from J, the gap between germline ends came to 2 bases. CDR3 length: 12 amino acids. Germline assignment: CDR1 MGHDK and CDR2 SYGVNS. Sequencing used immunoSEQ multiplex PCR; TCRdb keeps in-frame clones, though not all of them. Here the sample spans roughly 100,000 clones, 85% to 90% being singletons. This record belongs to a study of radiotherapy plus CTLA-4 blockade in lung cancer. The chain links TRBV25-1 to TRBJ2-1; D unresolved. This TCR derives from a human donor with non-small cell lung cancer that progressed on radiotherapy plus ipilimumab. Some clones in this sample may be carry-over from other donors' samples. Source: peripheral blood, taken from a patient treated with radiotherapy plus ipilimumab. The CDR3: CASSEWYNEQFF. The DNA of the CDR3 is TGTGCCAGCAGTGAATGGTACAATGAGCAGTTCTTC.